The sequence of this T cell receptor (beta chain) was determined in a study of cytomegalovirus exposure and HLA in healthy donors. General study findings and limits: HLA alleles showed associations with some 17,000 TCR beta sequences in a later analysis, at a 0.05 false discovery rate. There were approximately 150 TCR beta chains listed as cytomegalovirus-associated. Previously analyzed data showed that most TCR beta V segments were productive at a frequency of about 87% or about 30%.

This clone was observed a few times. Its antigen is not known. This CDR3 spans 15 amino acids. CDR1 and CDR2 from the germline V gene are LGHNA and YSLEER. Trimming pared 4 bases from V and 1 base from J, leaving 13 bases between. PCR was performed using 60 Vbeta and 13 Jbeta primers. Sequencing used immunoSEQ multiplex PCR; TCRdb keeps in-frame clones, though not all of them. The sample includes 180,000 or so clones, around 77% of them seen just once. This chain links TRBV4-3 with TRBJ1-1; perhaps TRBD1 as D (6 bases). Sequenced input: PBMCs. This TCR was recovered from a woman in her twenties or thirties in good health and CMV-seropositive. CDR3 amino acids: CASSPRWTANTEAFF. The CDR3 coding sequence is TGCGCCAGCAGCCCGAGATGGACAGCGAACACTGAAGCTTTCTTT.